The rows below give T cell receptor beta chains drawn from one sample of a study of identical twins. MiXCR was run by TCRdb on the 5' RACE reads, yielding one entry per CDR3 protein. The sample carries 200,000 to 250,000 distinct CDR3 sequences, roughly 7% recorded once. Another study also made use of these data, one on yellow fever vaccine responses in identical twins.

Sequenced: memory (CD45RO+) T cells sorted from blood. The receptors derive from a woman aged 18-30 years in good health. The CDR3 runs from the conserved cysteine through the conserved F or W. The D gene is left open where the match is weak. Clone size is stated in some rows and not others, as once, few, many or a class when expanded.

clone_size,d_call,j_call,v_call,cdr3_nt,cdr3_aa
many,.,TRBJ1-2,TRBV5-1,TGCGCCAGCAGCCCTGGGTCGGCAGGAACAAACTATGGCTACACCTTC,CASSPGSAGTNYGYTF
few,TRBD2,TRBJ2-5,TRBV3-1,TGTGCCAGCAGCCCTCAACCGAGGACTAGCGGGAGGAGTGGGACCCAGTACTTC,CASSPQPRTSGRSGTQYF
many,TRBD1,TRBJ1-2,TRBV7-9,TGTGCCAGCAGCCCGAGACAGGGTGGCTACACCTTC,CASSPRQGGYTF
few,.,TRBJ2-7,TRBV20-1,TGCAGTGCTAGAGTGACTGGCTCAAACTACGAGCAGTACTTC,CSARVTGSNYEQYF
.,TRBD1,TRBJ2-2,TRBV7-2,TGTGCCAGCACCCCCGACAGGGTGGTAGACGGGGAGCTGTTTTTT,CASTPDRVVDGELFF
few,.,TRBJ2-5,TRBV18,TGTGCCAGCTCACCACAAGGGGTCTTACAAGAGACCCAGTACTTC,CASSPQGVLQETQYF
many,.,TRBJ1-4,TRBV11-2,TGTGCCAGCAGCCCAGGACAGAAGGGGAATGAAAAACTGTTTTTT,CASSPGQKGNEKLFF
many,TRBD1,TRBJ1-1,TRBV5-1,TGCGCCAGCAGCTTGGAAACAGGGGTTATGGGGACTGAAGCTTTCTTT,CASSLETGVMGTEAFF
few,TRBD1,TRBJ1-2,TRBV10-3,TGTGCCATCAGCGGGACAGGGGAAGGCTACACCTTC,CAISGTGEGYTF
many,.,TRBJ1-3,TRBV5-1,TGCGCCAGCAGCCTGGACAACTCTGGAAACACCATATATTTT,CASSLDNSGNTIYF
many,.,TRBJ1-1,TRBV29-1,TGCAGCGTTGAAGATGTCCAGAAAGCTTTCTTT,CSVEDVQKAFF
.,TRBD1,TRBJ2-7,TRBV3-1,TGTGCCAGCAGTCGCACAGGGGCCGCGGACTACGAGCAGTACTTC,CASSRTGAADYEQYF
medium-sized,TRBD1,TRBJ2-5,TRBV25-1,TGTGCCAGCAGTGAATTTGACAGGGGGTCCTCCCGGCACTTC,CASSEFDRGSSRHF
few,TRBD1,TRBJ2-2,TRBV20-1,TGCAGTGCTAGAGATCGGAACAGGGGAGAGTCCGGGGAGCTGTTTTTT,CSARDRNRGESGELFF
.,TRBD2,TRBJ2-2,TRBV3-1,TGTGCCAGCAGCCAGTGGGGTACTGGAGTGCGACTAGCGGGAGCGGTCGGGGAGCTGTTTTTT,CASSQWGTGVRLAGAVGELFF
few,.,TRBJ2-2,TRBV28,TGTGCCAGCAGTCCGCTTGCCCCTCTTTCCACCGGGGAGCTGTTTTTT,CASSPLAPLSTGELFF
few,TRBD1,TRBJ1-1,TRBV18,TGTGCCAGCTCACCACCGCTTGGACAGGGCGAAGCTTTCTTT,CASSPPLGQGEAFF
many,.,TRBJ2-7,TRBV2,TGTGCCAGCAGGTCCTATTACGAGCAGTACTTC,CASRSYYEQYF
many,TRBD2,TRBJ2-1,TRBV12-3/TRBV12-4,TGTGCCAGCAGTCTCCGACTAGCGGGGGGGGATGAGCAGTTCTTC,CASSLRLAGGDEQFF
many,TRBD2,TRBJ2-5,TRBV29-1,TGCAGCGTCGGGTGGTGGCAGGGAGGGCGCCAAGAGACCCAGTACTTC,CSVGWWQGGRQETQYF
few,.,TRBJ2-7,TRBV28,TGTGCCAGCAAGACGGCCTCCTACGAGCAGTACTTC,CASKTASYEQYF
.,TRBD1,TRBJ1-5,TRBV6-1,TGTGCCAGCCGGGACAGAATGAGCAATCAGCCCCAGCATTTT,CASRDRMSNQPQHF
many,TRBD2,TRBJ2-3,TRBV15,TGTGCCACCAGCCAGCGACTAGCGGGTAGCACAGATACGCAGTATTTT,CATSQRLAGSTDTQYF
many,.,TRBJ2-2,TRBV7-2,TGTGCCAGCAGCCCCCGGAGGCACACCGGGGAGCTGTTTTTT,CASSPRRHTGELFF